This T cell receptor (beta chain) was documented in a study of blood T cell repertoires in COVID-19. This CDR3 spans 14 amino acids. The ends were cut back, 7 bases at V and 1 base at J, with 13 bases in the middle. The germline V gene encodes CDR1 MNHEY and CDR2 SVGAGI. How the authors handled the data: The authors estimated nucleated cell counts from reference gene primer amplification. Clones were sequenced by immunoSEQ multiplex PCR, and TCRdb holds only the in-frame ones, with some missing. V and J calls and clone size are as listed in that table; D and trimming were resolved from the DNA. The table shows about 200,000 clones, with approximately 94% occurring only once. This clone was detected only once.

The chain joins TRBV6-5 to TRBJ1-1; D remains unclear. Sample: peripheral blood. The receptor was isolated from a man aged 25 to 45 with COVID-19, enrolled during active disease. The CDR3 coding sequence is TGTGCCAGCATATTAGGACGGGGGAACACTGAAGCTTTCTTT. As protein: CASILGRGNTEAFF.